The 25 T cell receptor beta chains presented below share a single source sample, sequenced in a study of T-cell reconstitution after alpha-beta-depleted transplantation in children. Unique molecular identifiers featured in how the TCRbeta library was prepared. TCRdb called the PCR reads again in MiXCR, with one record for every CDR3 protein. The sample holds almost 400,000 distinct CDR3 sequences; roughly 22% are singletons and the top ten take around 4%. Source: PBMCs from the stem cell graft donor, taken from the stem cell graft. These receptors all come from a human donor who donated a stem cell graft to a child with acute myeloid leukemia.

This sequence joins TRBV7-6 and TRBJ2-1; no firm D call. The length of the CDR3 is 12 residues. V dropped 2 bases and J dropped 9 bases, with 8 bases sitting between them. Germline V gene lookup returns CDR1 SGHVS and CDR2 FNYEAQ. CDR3 nucleotides: TGTGCCAGCAGCTTACCGTGGGGTGAGCAGTTCTTC. Amino acids: CASSLPWGEQFF. Drawing the rest from reference TRBV7-6 and TRBJ2-1, the complete variable domain is GAGVSQSPRYKVTKRGQDVALRCDPISGHVSLYWYRQALGQGPEFLTYFNYEAQQDKSGLPNDRFSAERPEGSISTLTIQRTEQRDSAMYRCASSLPWGEQFFGPGTRLTVL.

This clonotype was recorded many times. This rearrangement joins TRBV5-1 to TRBJ2-1; 8 bases match TRBD2. The CDR3 length is 15 residues. Germline lookup yields CDR1 SGHRS and CDR2 YFSETQ. J gave up 3 bases and V 4 bases, and 6 bases lay outside the gene matches. CDR3 residues: CASSVSGSLYNEQFF. CDR3 coding DNA: TGCGCCAGCAGCGTAAGCGGGAGTCTCTACAATGAGCAGTTCTTC. Full variable domain (rest looked up from reference TRBV5-1 and TRBJ2-1): KAGVTQTPRYLIKTRGQQVTLSCSPISGHRSVSWYQQTPGQGLQFLFEYFSETQRNKGNFPGRFSGRQFSNSRSEMNVSTLELGDSALYLCASSVSGSLYNEQFFGPGTRLTVL.

The rearrangement links TRBV29-1 to TRBJ2-1; D is undetermined. Between the trimmed V and J ends, which lost 5 bases and 4 bases, there was a span of 6 bases. Germline V CDR1 and CDR2: SQVTM, ANQGSEA. CDR3 size: 11 residues. The CDR3 DNA is TGCAGCGTTCCGACGTACAATGAGCAGTTCTTC. It encodes CSVPTYNEQFF.

This rearrangement joins TRBV24-1 to TRBJ2-3, with 7 bases that match TRBD1. Trimming at V came to 8 bases and at J to 2 bases, leaving 9 bases not matched to a gene. The CDR3 spans 15 residues. Germline-derived CDR1 and CDR2 are KGHDR and SFDVKD. CDR3 coding DNA: TGTGCCACCACCAGACTGGGACAGACCACAGATACGCAGTATTTT. This codes for CATTRLGQTTDTQYF.

The rearrangement joins TRBV12-3 or TRBV12-4 to TRBJ1-1; 8 nucleotides agree with TRBD1. The CDR3 is made up of 13 amino acids. The V gene end was trimmed by 10 bases and the J gene end by 1 base; junction bases not matched to a gene: 5. The DNA of the CDR3 is TGTGCCATCCCCAGGGGGCGGAACACTGAAGCTTTCTTT. Translating it yields CAIPRGRNTEAFF.

This CDR3 reads CASSLPQGPNTEAFF. The CDR3 DNA reads TGTGCCAGCAGTTTGCCCCAGGGTCCGAACACTGAAGCTTTCTTT. This chain joins TRBV12-3 or TRBV12-4 and TRBJ1-1; weak D call: TRBD1 (5 bases). Trimming removed 3 bases from V and 1 base from J, with 12 bases in between. CDR3 length: 15 amino acids.

This clonotype was picked up many times. V and J are TRBV6-1 and TRBJ1-5, with a tentative D call TRBD1 (5 bases). Germline-derived CDR1 and CDR2 are MNHNS and SASEGT. There are 15 residues in the CDR3. V dropped 3 bases and J dropped 7 bases, with 16 bases sitting between them. The CDR3 DNA is TGTGCCAGCAGTGATCAATTTGCGGGGCACCAGCCCCAGCATTTT. This translates into CASSDQFAGHQPQHF.

The chain employs TRBV7-9 and TRBJ1-1, with TRBD1 as a possible D gene (5 bases). The V gene's germline CDR1 is SEHNR and CDR2 FQNEAQ (reference sequence). The CDR3 runs to 13 residues. V lost 5 bases and J 7 bases, leaving 14 bases between the germline ends. CDR3 region: CASSAQGPGEAFF. The DNA for the CDR3 is TGTGCCAGCAGCGCGCAGGGACCCGGTGAAGCTTTCTTT.

In this sample, this clonotype turned up a few times. The genes are TRBV12-3 or TRBV12-4 and TRBJ2-3, with 10 bases identical to TRBD2. The CDR3 totals 23 residues. V was clipped by 2 bases and J by 0 bases; unmatched bases: 23. The CDR3 coding sequence is TGTGCCAGCAGTTTACGGGCTAGCGGGAGAGGGGGGAGCGAGGGGACTAGCACAGATACGCAGTATTTT. This encodes CASSLRASGRGGSEGTSTDTQYF.

The V gene is TRBV12-3 or TRBV12-4, the J gene TRBJ2-3, with 10 nucleotides matching TRBD1. The junction had 2 bases not matched to a gene; V was cut back by 2 bases and J by 0 bases. The CDR3 consists of 16 residues. The CDR3 region is CASSLRQGASTDTQYF. The CDR3 DNA reads TGTGCCAGCAGTTTAAGACAGGGGGCTAGCACAGATACGCAGTATTTT.

This clonotype was seen a few times. This chain joins TRBV7-8 and TRBJ2-1, with TRBD2 matching 10 bases. The CDR3 is 15 residues long. The V gene's germline CDR1 is SGHVS and CDR2 FQNEAQ. Trimming at V came to 5 bases and at J to 5 bases, leaving 6 bases not matched to a gene. The CDR3 loop reads CASSPSSGGNNEQFF. CDR3 nucleotides: TGTGCCAGCAGCCCCAGTAGCGGGGGGAACAATGAGCAGTTCTTC.

In its sample, this clonotype was seen many times. This chain uses TRBV5-1 with TRBJ2-7; the D is unclear. CDR1 is SGHRS and CDR2 is YFSETQ in the germline V gene. V lost 0 bases to trimming and J lost 5 bases, with 9 bases between them. CDR3 length equals 13 residues. CDR3 protein: CASSLDRWNEQYF. The CDR3 DNA sequence: TGCGCCAGCAGCTTGGATAGATGGAACGAGCAGTACTTC.

This clonotype has a count of ten or more. The chain links TRBV5-1 to TRBJ2-1, with 8 bases fitting TRBD2. The CDR3 loop spans 13 amino acids. V was clipped by 4 bases and J by 9 bases; unmatched bases: 6. The germline CDR1 and CDR2 sequences are SGHRS and YFSETQ. In nucleotides, the CDR3 is TGCGCCAGCAGCGAGCCGGGGGGGAGTGAGCAGTTCTTC. Amino acids: CASSEPGGSEQFF.

This clonotype was detected many times. The V gene is TRBV28, the J gene TRBJ2-2; D not resolved. Deletions cut 3 bases from V and 2 bases from J, with 7 bases between. The CDR3 is 14 residues long. Per germline, CDR1 MDHEN and CDR2 SYDVKM. The DNA for the CDR3 is TGTGCCAGCAGTTTTTCCGTAAACACCGGGGAGCTGTTTTTT. Translated, it gives CASSFSVNTGELFF. Complete variable domain (other parts from reference TRBV28 and TRBJ2-2): DVKVTQSSRYLVKRTGEKVFLECVQDMDHENMFWYRQDPGLGLRLIYFSYDVKMKEKGDIPEGYSVSREKKERFSLILESASTNQTSMYLCASSFSVNTGELFFGEGSRLTVL.

This clonotype came up many times. The chain employs TRBV9 and TRBJ2-1; 7 bases are a match to TRBD2. CDR1 SGDLS and CDR2 YYNGEE come from the germline V gene. J gave up 6 bases and V 4 bases, and 7 bases lay outside the gene matches. The length of the CDR3 is 14 residues. CDR3 DNA sequence: TGTGCCAGCAGCACGGGACTACCGACCAATGAGCAGTTCTTC. Its translation: CASSTGLPTNEQFF.

This clonotype showed up many times. The genes are TRBV7-2 and TRBJ1-1, with unresolved D. Germline assignment: CDR1 SGHTA and CDR2 FQGNSA. The CDR3 runs to 13 residues. V shed 9 bases and J shed 2 bases, with 13 bases lying between them. As DNA, the CDR3 is TGTGCCAGTGCGAATATTCTAAACACTGAAGCTTTCTTT. This encodes CASANILNTEAFF.

This clonotype was detected only a few times. The CDR3 DNA follows: TGTGCCAGCAGATCAGCGGGAGTTACCGGGGAGCTGTTTTTT. It translates to CASRSAGVTGELFF. This chain connects TRBV12-3 or TRBV12-4 to TRBJ2-2; 8 bases are a match to TRBD2. V shed 6 bases, J shed 5 bases, and the junction held 5 bases outside the gene matches. CDR3 size: 14 residues.

This clonotype was found a few times. The V gene is TRBV2, the J gene TRBJ2-2; 12 positions match TRBD1. The trim removed 7 bases at V and 6 bases at J, leaving 9 bases unmatched. Germline V gene data show CDR1 as SNHLY and CDR2 as FYNNEI. CDR3 length: 16 amino acids. The CDR3 nucleotides are TGTGCCAGCACTCTAGGGACAGGGGGCATGGCCGGGGAGCTGTTTTTT. Protein sequence: CASTLGTGGMAGELFF.

V is TRBV11-2 and J is TRBJ1-6; 12 nucleotides line up with TRBD1. The CDR3 contains 17 residues. In germline, CDR1 is SGHAT, CDR2 FQNNGV. V lost 0 bases to trimming and J lost 10 bases; unmatched junction nucleotides: 7. CDR3 sequence: CASSLEGWDRGRSPLHF. CDR3 sequence (DNA): TGTGCCAGCAGCTTAGAGGGTTGGGACAGGGGGCGGTCACCCCTCCACTTT.

The chain carries TRBV4-3 and TRBJ2-5; D gene unclear. The CDR3 is 13 residues long. Germline V gives CDR1 LGHNA, CDR2 YSLEER. V was cut by 0 bases and J by 4 bases, with 6 bases left in between. CDR3 bases: TGCGCCAGCAGCCAAGATACGGGAGAGACCCAGTACTTC. Protein: CASSQDTGETQYF.

This clonotype was found a few times. The chain joins TRBV20-1 to TRBJ2-1; D is possibly TRBD2 (7 bases). Germline V lookup: CDR1 DFQATT, CDR2 SNEGSKA (reference sequence). V was shortened by 5 bases and J by 9 bases, with 20 bases between the two germline ends. The CDR3 covers 14 residues. The CDR3 DNA follows: TGCAGTGCTTTTACTAGCGAGGGGGGTGGTGAGCAGTTCTTC. Translated: CSAFTSEGGGEQFF.

This chain connects TRBV7-2 to TRBJ1-2; D gene unclear. This CDR3 is 14 amino acids long. The germline V and J ends were trimmed by 1 base and 7 bases, with 13 bases remaining between them. Germline V CDR1 and CDR2: SGHTA, FQGNSA. The CDR3: CASSLVRELCGYTF. DNA of the CDR3: TGTGCCAGCAGCTTAGTAAGAGAGCTCTGTGGCTACACCTTC.

This chain joins TRBV4-2 and TRBJ2-7; TRBD1 aligns across 12 bases. After removal of 5 bases from V and 9 bases from J, the junction contained 23 bases not matched to a gene. CDR3 length: 19 residues. Germline assignment: CDR1 LGHNA and CDR2 YNFKEQ. The CDR3 DNA reads TGTGCCAGCAGCGCCCAGGGACAGGGGGCCTGGCCAAGCACTACGATGCAGTACTTC. This translates into CASSAQGQGAWPSTTMQYF.

V is TRBV7-9 and J is TRBJ2-7, with D hard to call. Germline lookup yields CDR1 SEHNR and CDR2 FQNEAQ (reference sequence). Trimming left V 1 base short and J 7 bases short, with 11 bases between. This CDR3 has 13 residues. CDR3 in amino acids: CASSLGELREQYF. DNA of the CDR3: TGTGCCAGCAGCTTAGGCGAGCTGAGAGAGCAGTACTTC.

This chain links TRBV21-1 with TRBJ2-3; the table's D gene call, TRBD1, was not cross checked with the DNA. TRBV21-1 is classified as a pseudogene. The CDR3 consists of 18 residues. The CDR3 sequence is CASSPTRRGKLSTDTQYF. The CDR3 DNA reads TGTGCCAGCAGCCCGACCCGCAGGGGAAAACTAAGCACAGATACGCAGTATTTT.